These T cell receptor beta chains were read from a single sample in a study of blood T cells in healthy people across ages. TCRdb re-called the 5' RACE reads through MiXCR, storing one row per CDR3 protein. The repertoire includes around 1,000,000 distinct CDR3 sequences, 35% to 45% of them detected once, and roughly 14% sits in the top ten. The source material was blood. Receptors originate from a man aged 18 to 30 in good health. The conserved cysteine and the conserved F or W are not part of the CDR3 here. Expanded clones are given a class, and other clones once, few, many or no size at all.

v_call	clone_size	j_call	cdr3_aa
TRBV20-1	-	TRBJ1-5	SPYTGLSNQPQH
TRBV12-3/TRBV12-4	few	TRBJ1-6	ASSFGPEANSPLH
TRBV2	-	TRBJ2-1	ASLDREQF
TRBV4-2	-	TRBJ2-7	ASSRGQLYEQY
TRBV20-1	many	TRBJ1-2	SASLPANYGYT
TRBV6-5	-	TRBJ1-4	ASSDRGATNEKLF
TRBV20-1	-	TRBJ1-4	SASFQGPEKLF
TRBV10-3	once	TRBJ1-3	AIRQEGSGNTIY
TRBV5-1	many	TRBJ2-3	ATRTAINSDTQY
TRBV12-3/TRBV12-4	-	TRBJ2-7	ASSRAGEGNSY
TRBV10-3	-	TRBJ2-7	AISDPGPGAYEQY
TRBV7-9	few	TRBJ1-1	ASSLGGQGGEAF
TRBV3-1	-	-	ASSQGLAGLVSYEQY
TRBV12-3/TRBV12-4	-	TRBJ2-3	ASSPRDRVSTDAEY
TRBV11-2	-	TRBJ2-3	ASSLDLGPVADTQY
TRBV12-3/TRBV12-4	-	TRBJ2-7	ASSSLGPSGQY
TRBV14	-	TRBJ2-2	ASSQVIDTGELF
TRBV4-2	many	TRBJ2-5	ASSRNRDQETQY
TRBV2	-	TRBJ1-3	ASSEGQGRDTIY
TRBV24-1	-	TRBJ2-1	ATSDFGQPHNEQF
TRBV20-1	-	TRBJ1-5	SAGGPNQPQH
TRBV29-1	few	TRBJ2-1	SVEVGDESNEQF
TRBV2	-	TRBJ1-3	ASRGEPSGNTIY
TRBV6-2/TRBV6-3	-	-	ASSYFQGAYEQY
TRBV6-5	-	TRBJ2-1	ASRRQPSLPEQF
TRBV6-2/TRBV6-3	few	TRBJ1-2	ASRELRYRITNYGYT
TRBV4-1	-	TRBJ1-2	ASSQEQGDYGYT
TRBV7-9	-	TRBJ2-4	ASSPRDRADQGNIQY
TRBV4-3	-	TRBJ2-1	ASSQDGWILSYEQF
TRBV6-2/TRBV6-3	-	TRBJ1-1	ASSWAGSMNTEAF
TRBV20-1	once	TRBJ2-2	SAPRGAYCGELF
TRBV15	-	TRBJ1-6	ATSRAKDSPLH
TRBV7-2	-	TRBJ2-1	ASSLVPPTVNEQF
TRBV6-5	few	TRBJ1-5	ASSQDRDSQPQH
TRBV9	few	TRBJ1-2	ASGGAGYYGYT
TRBV7-9	few	TRBJ2-3	ASSRGNADTQY
TRBV7-3	-	TRBJ1-1	ASSLKADPNTEAF